This T cell receptor beta chain was identified during a study of Graves' ophthalmopathy and Graves' hyperthyroidism. Overall study: Upon initial diagnosis and before any treatment, peripheral blood was collected.

Germline-derived CDR1 and CDR2 are WNHNN and SYGVQD (reference sequence). The CDR3 totals 15 residues. V shed 8 bases, J shed 2 bases, and the junction held 10 bases outside the gene matches. From RNA, the CDR3 regions of TCR beta chains were amplified and sequenced. HTBI primers served in a first-round RT-PCR, which a second-round multiplex PCR followed. TCRdb re-derived calls from the multiplex PCR reads in MiXCR, one entry per CDR3 protein. The data contain approximately 50,000 distinct CDR3 sequences, 50% of them singletons. Sequences were obtained from peripheral blood. This clonotype was obtained from an adult man with Graves' ophthalmopathy. This chain uses TRBV10-1 with TRBJ2-7; 9 nucleotides match TRBD1. CDR3 nucleotides: TGCGCCAGCCTTTCCAACGGGGACAGGGCCTACGAGCAGTACTTC. It specifies CASLSNGDRAYEQYF.